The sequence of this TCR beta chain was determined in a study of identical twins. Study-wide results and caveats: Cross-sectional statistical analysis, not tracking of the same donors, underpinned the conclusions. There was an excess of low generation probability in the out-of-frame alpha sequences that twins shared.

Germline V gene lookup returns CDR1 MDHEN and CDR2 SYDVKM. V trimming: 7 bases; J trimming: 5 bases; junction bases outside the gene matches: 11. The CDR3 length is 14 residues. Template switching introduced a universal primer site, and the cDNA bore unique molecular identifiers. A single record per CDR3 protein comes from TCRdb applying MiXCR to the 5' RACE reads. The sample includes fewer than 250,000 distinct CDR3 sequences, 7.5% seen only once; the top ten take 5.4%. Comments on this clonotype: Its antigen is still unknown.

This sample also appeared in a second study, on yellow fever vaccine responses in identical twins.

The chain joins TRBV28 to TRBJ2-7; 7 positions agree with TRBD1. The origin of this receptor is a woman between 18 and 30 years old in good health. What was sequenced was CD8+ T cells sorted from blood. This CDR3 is CASTFEGARNEQYF. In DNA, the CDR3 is TGTGCCAGCACCTTTGAGGGGGCGCGTAACGAGCAGTACTTC.